These T cell receptor beta chains were read from a single sample in a study of CDR3 diversity in severe acne. TCRdb analysed the PCR reads with MiXCR anew, one entry per CDR3 protein. The sample has about 90,000 distinct CDR3 sequences, approximately 49% seen once. Sequences were obtained from blood. These receptors were collected from a male donor with severe acne vulgaris. CDR3s include the opening cysteine and the closing phenylalanine or tryptophan. The D gene is left open where the match is weak. Size values are once, few and many counts, or a class for expanded clones, and some rows have none.

clone size	D gene	V gene	J gene	CDR3 protein	CDR3 DNA
many	.	TRBV20-1	TRBJ1-2	CSARDGSRDVLGYTF	TGCAGTGCTAGAGATGGGTCCAGGGATGTCCTTGGCTACACCTTC
.	.	TRBV20-1	TRBJ1-6	CSARDFSGDNSPLHF	TGCAGTGCTAGAGATTTTTCAGGGGACAATTCACCCCTCCACTTT
once	.	TRBV5-1	TRBJ2-7	CASSFTGWWFTPPLWEGKYF	.
many	.	TRBV19	TRBJ2-1	CASSYYNEQFF	TGTGCCAGTAGTTACTACAATGAGCAGTTCTTC
.	TRBD1	TRBV7-9	TRBJ1-6	CASSLFRTGGDSPLHF	TGTGCCAGCAGCTTATTTAGGACAGGGGGCGATTCACCCCTCCACTTT
many	TRBD2	TRBV12-3/TRBV12-4	TRBJ2-5	CASSRTSGSFQETQYF	TGTGCCAGCAGCAGGACTAGCGGGAGCTTTCAAGAGACCCAGTACTTC
many	TRBD1	TRBV14	TRBJ1-6	CASSQFGTENSPLHF	TGTGCCAGCAGCCAGTTCGGGACAGAGAATTCACCCCTCCACTTT
many	TRBD2	TRBV15	TRBJ2-7	CATTRTSGGLKQYF	TGTGCCACCACCAGGACTAGCGGGGGCTTAAAGCAGTACTTC
many	TRBD1	TRBV19	TRBJ1-5	CASSMQQGNQPQHF	TGTGCCAGTAGTATGCAACAGGGGAATCAGCCCCAGCATTTT
few	TRBD1	TRBV12-3/TRBV12-4	TRBJ1-1	CASRSHRGLKTEAFF	TGTGCCAGCAGATCGCACAGGGGTTTAAAGACTGAAGCTTTCTTT
.	.	TRBV7-9	TRBJ1-2	CASSFGLDYYGYTF	TGTGCCAGCAGCTTCGGTCTGGACTACTATGGCTACACCTTC
.	TRBD2	TRBV7-3	TRBJ2-1	CASSTTSGRVYEQFF	TGTGCCAGCAGCACAACTAGCGGGAGGGTCTATGAGCAGTTCTTC
.	TRBD1	TRBV12-5	TRBJ1-2	CASGLGQGTVTF	TGTGCTAGTGGGCTGGGACAGGGGACCGTCACCTTC
few	TRBD1	TRBV12-3/TRBV12-4	TRBJ2-1	CASRTGGEATEQFF	TGTGCCAGCAGGACAGGGGGCGAGGCCACTGAGCAGTTCTTC
.	TRBD2	TRBV27	TRBJ2-7	CASSSLGLAGPYEQYF	TGTGCCAGCAGTTCCCTGGGACTAGCGGGGCCCTACGAGCAGTACTTC
.	.	TRBV2	TRBJ1-1	CASKAHENTEAFF	TGTGCCAGCAAGGCACACGAGAACACTGAAGCTTTCTTT
.	TRBD2	TRBV6-6	TRBJ2-1	CASSYAGLAGRDYNEQFF	TGTGCCAGCAGTTACGCGGGACTAGCGGGAAGGGACTACAATGAGCAGTTCTTC
.	.	TRBV5-4	TRBJ2-3	CASSWDLSTDTQYF	TGTGCCAGCAGCTGGGACTTGAGCACAGATACGCAGTATTTT